This T cell receptor (beta chain) was sequenced during a study of blood T cell repertoires in COVID-19. In regard to this clone: Sequence at one end of the junction differs from germline and may be a read error.

The CDR3 loop spans 14 amino acids. Germline V gene lookup returns CDR1 SGDLS and CDR2 YYNGEE. TCRdb's table, derived via immunoSEQ multiplex PCR, lists solely in-frame clones and lacks some. This table holds about 320,000 clones, about nine tenths found once. The sequenced material came from PBMCs or T cells enriched from blood (not recorded which). The chain couples TRBV9 to TRBJ2-1; unclear D gene. This TCR derives from a woman between 18 and 29 years old who had recovered from COVID-19. The CDR3 protein is CASSVGGSHNEQFF. The CDR3 nucleotides are TGTGCCAGCAGCGTAGGTGGCTCCCACAATGAGCAGTTCTTC.